This T cell receptor (beta chain) was found in a study of blood T cell repertoires in COVID-19 (dated by TCRdb to about 2020). Study-level background: Samples from collaborators originated in the United States, Italy and Spain and spanned both the acute and convalescent phases of COVID-19. The prospective study material was composed of cDNA or gDNA derived from T cells, B-cell-depleted T cells, or PBMCs. Subjects who had been exposed to COVID-19, were actively infected with it, or had recovered from it provided the deeply sampled blood TCRbeta repertoires that made up the dataset. A freely available public database, intended as a resource for researchers studying the immune response to SARS-CoV-2, is where the repertoires were released. Samples were obtained from the ongoing ImmuneRACE study (first 160 participants) and from 1,254 subjects provided by 6 global collaborators. The sample metadata nearly always contained a de-identified subject ID, COVID-19 status, age in years and sex. Where available, HLA class I and class II types were obtained from metadata supplied by the sample provider rather than from assay-based typing.

Results and caveats for the whole study, not just this receptor: The quantity of clinical and demographic metadata differed by source and by participant and was supplied without curation.

TCRbeta CDR3 regions were amplified from genomic DNA using the immunoSEQ Assay, a bias-controlled multiplex PCR. As for the original processing: The number of nucleated cells in each sample was estimated by amplification of reference gene primers within the assay. To quantify the absolute abundance of each unique TCRbeta CDR3 rearrangement, sequence reads were collapsed and filtered. For each sample, productive Simpson clonality was calculated as the square root of Simpson's diversity index across productive rearrangements. What TCRdb holds here is the immuneACCESS table cut down to in-frame rearrangements. Part of the clones is not present; checked against another copy, under half of the missing clones reflect an unresolved V gene, and the others are unexplained. V, J and clone size were drawn from that table, and D and trimming were deduced from the DNA. This sample comprises about 34,000 clones, around 80% of them detected only once. The top ten hold about 15% of the sample.

Collaborating institutions collected whole blood in K2EDTA tubes following their own protocols. For TCRbeta analysis, collaborator samples were shipped as frozen whole blood, as isolated PBMCs, or as DNA extracted from either sample type. Sequences PRHDT (CDR1) and FYEKMQ (CDR2) are obtained from the germline V gene (reference sequence). V ends up 5 bases short and J 5 bases short, with an unmatched junction base count of 4. The CDR3, from cysteine to phenylalanine, totals 14 residues. Only CDR3 DNA remains: 42 bases, in frame from the first base. This clone came up a few times. It lacks a known antigen. No per-base quality is available; no much larger clone lies one base away.

The chain links TRBV13 with TRBJ2-1; TRBD1 lines up with 9 middle nucleotides. The sequence derives from an older man with active or convalescent COVID-19. The sample taken for sequencing was peripheral blood. Read as DNA, the sequence is TGTGCCAGCAGCCTCGGGACAGGGAACAATGAGCAGTTCTTC. The resulting protein is CASSLGTGNNEQFF. The CDR3, completed at both ends by the reference TRBV13 and TRBJ2-1 genes, gives the full variable domain AAGVIQSPRHLIKEKRETATLKCYPIPRHDTVYWYQQGPGQDPQFLISFYEKMQSDKGSIPDRFSAQQFSDYHSELNMSSLELGDSALYFCASSLGTGNNEQFFGPGTRLTVL.